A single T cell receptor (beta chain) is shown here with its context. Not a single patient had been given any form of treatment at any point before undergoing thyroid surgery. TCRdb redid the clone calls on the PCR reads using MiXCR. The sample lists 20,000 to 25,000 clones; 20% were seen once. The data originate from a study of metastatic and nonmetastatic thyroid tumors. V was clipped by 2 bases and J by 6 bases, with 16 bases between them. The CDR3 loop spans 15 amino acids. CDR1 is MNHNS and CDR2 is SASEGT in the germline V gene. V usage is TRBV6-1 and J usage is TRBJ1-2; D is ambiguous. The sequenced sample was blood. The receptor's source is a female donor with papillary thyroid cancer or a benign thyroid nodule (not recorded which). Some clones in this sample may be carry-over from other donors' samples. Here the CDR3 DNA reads TGTGCCAGCAGTGAATACACTACATCTAAGCATGGCTACACCTTC. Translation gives CASSEYTTSKHGYTF.